This TCR beta chain was recovered during a study of control samples from healthy donors and cancer patients. Clones were sequenced by immunoSEQ multiplex PCR, and TCRdb holds only the in-frame ones, with some missing. The sample holds tens of thousands of clones, less than 85% seen once. Germline CDR1 is SGHVS and CDR2 is FNYEAQ. V was clipped by 5 bases and J by 4 bases; unmatched bases: 7. The CDR3 is 14 residues long. This clone was observed a single time. This sequence originates from a man in his 70s with lung cancer. Sequencing was done on a sample of PBMCs. This chain links TRBV7-6 with TRBJ2-7, with 8 bases fitting TRBD1. The CDR3 DNA reads TGTGCCAGCAGCGCCTCAGGGGGCCCGTACGAGCAGTACTTC. Protein sequence: CASSASGGPYEQYF.